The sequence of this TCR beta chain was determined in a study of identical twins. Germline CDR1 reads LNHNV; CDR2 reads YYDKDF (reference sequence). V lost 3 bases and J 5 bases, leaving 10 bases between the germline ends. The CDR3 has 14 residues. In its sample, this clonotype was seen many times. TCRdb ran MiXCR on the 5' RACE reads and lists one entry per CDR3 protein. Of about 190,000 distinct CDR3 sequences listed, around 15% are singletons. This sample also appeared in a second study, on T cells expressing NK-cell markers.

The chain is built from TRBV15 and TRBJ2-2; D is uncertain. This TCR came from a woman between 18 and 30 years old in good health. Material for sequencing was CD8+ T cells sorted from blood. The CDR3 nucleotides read TGTGCCACCAGCAGGAGCCCAGGAACCGGGGAGCTGTTTTTT. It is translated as CATSRSPGTGELFF.